This T cell receptor (beta chain) was sequenced for a study of cytomegalovirus exposure and HLA in healthy donors (dated by TCRdb to about 2017). Background for the entire study: According to an earlier analysis of a few hundred of the donors, 150 million to 200 million T cells yielded 90 million to 140 million unique TCR beta sequences and about 280 Gb of sequence data. Roughly 300 gigabases of sequencing data and roughly 80 million unique TCR sequences made up an early release that covered under 750 HLA-typed donors. Of the 398 genotyped donors, roughly 80% were placed in the genetic ancestry cluster associated with self-reported Caucasian donors. The study aimed to test whether cataloging public T cell receptors could reveal signatures of past pathogen exposure. The study profiled the T cell repertoires of approximately 700 subjects by immunosequencing and related them to cytomegalovirus serostatus. In addition to the first cohort of roughly 670 subjects, a separate validation cohort of approximately 130 different subjects was used. To predict cytomegalovirus infection status, the study brought together high-throughput TCR immunosequencing, statistical association of individual TCRs with disease status, and machine learning. In a later analysis, previously published TCR beta repertoires from fewer than 750 donors were re-analyzed and high-resolution HLA genotyping was added so that TCR occurrence patterns could be studied. The later analysis used no new phenotypic data to find candidate immune exposures, relying instead on TCR beta sequences and their occurrence across donors. An earlier analysis of 500 to 650 of the donors applied high-throughput TCR beta sequencing to assess whether each TCR beta V gene segment acted as functional or pseudogenic. Donor age, sex, ethnicity and CMV serostatus were compiled alongside the repertoire data. A later genetic analysis used genome-wide SNP genotypes for about 55% of the 666 donors, treating that subset as a discovery cohort. All discovery cohort repertoires had been generated using a single sequencing platform. Class I and class II HLA loci were covered by the typing at four-digit resolution. Typing coverage varied by locus: roughly 629-630 donors for A, B, C, DRB1 and DQB1; roughly 520 for DQA1; about 570 for DPA1; roughly 470 for DPB1. Because of strong linkage in the cohort, a handful of DR-DQ haplotypes were treated as single units for association and clustering. Among roughly 370 genotyped donors of the cohort, an average of about 240,000 unique TCR beta nucleotide sequences were sequenced per donor, around 20% of them non-productive.

The method behind the library was the immunoSEQ multiplex PCR assay. For the multiplex PCR, a mixture combining 60 forward primers for TCR Vbeta segments and 13 reverse primers for TCR Jbeta segments was used. The CDR3 region of rearranged TCR beta genes was amplified from genomic DNA with a multiplex PCR assay. The Illumina HiSeq System was used to sequence the amplified TCR beta libraries as 87-base-pair reads. The original pipeline was this. Across the 700 or so repertoires, a later analysis counted 80 million or so unique TCR beta chains, around 11 million of which were shared by at least two donors. To remove PCR and sequencing errors, raw reads were error-corrected and collapsed into unique sequences using a nearest-neighbor algorithm that merged closely related sequences. V, D and J gene segments were assigned by aligning CDR3 sequences to IMGT reference sequences. For a sequence to be retained, a match of at least six nucleotides to both a V gene segment and a J gene segment was required. A rearrangement counted as productive if the CDR3 had no stop codons and remained in frame with V and J, and every other rearrangement counted as non-productive. Following IMGT convention, CDR3 was defined as the stretch from the second conserved V-encoded cysteine to the conserved J-encoded phenylalanine. In an earlier analysis of 550 to 650 of the donors, sequences lacking an unambiguous match to a single V gene segment were excluded. In an earlier analysis of roughly 600 of the donors, a V segment was called functional when productive rearrangements were above 56.7%, and segregating when the standard deviation between donors exceeded 5%. To diagnose cytomegalovirus status from the catalog of TCR beta chain sequences, a statistical classification framework was built. In a later analysis, TCR nucleotide sequences were compared against IMGT/GENE-DB human TR gene sequences so that V and J genes could be assigned. Using the TCRdist pipeline, a later analysis assigned CDR3 sequences along with most-parsimonious VDJ recombination scenarios. A later analysis defined each TCR beta chain by its CDR3 amino acid sequence plus V-gene family, and excluded reads lacking a unique V-gene family. As a way to deal with suspected cross-contamination and a sequencing artifact, a later analysis dropped nearly 600 nucleotide sequences that were highly shared and had low generation probability. In a later analysis, a clonal expansion index for each public chain was calculated from normalized within-repertoire ranks of inferred template counts. In a later analysis, generation probabilities were computed using a VDJ recombination model fitted to out-of-frame rearrangements, and the results were checked against IGoR. In a later analysis, hypergeometric tests were used to score TCR-TCR, TCR-HLA and TCR-CMV co-occurrence, with a repertoire-size bias correction applied to TCR pairs. In a later analysis, false discovery rates were estimated by permuting HLA or CMV assignments 20 times. In a later analysis, co-occurring TCRs were grouped using DBSCAN, and TCRdist sequence similarity was added for clustering within HLA-allele-positive subsets. Repertoires with fewer than 30,000 or more than 120,000 public chains, plus five repertoires with anomalous nucleotide sharing, were excluded from co-occurrence clustering. TCRdb holds this immuneACCESS table with in-frame rearrangements only. Some clones are missing; in checked studies, unresolved V genes explain under half, and the rest has no known cause. The DNA was the basis for D and trimming; V, J and clone size are from that table. This sample holds about 140,000 clones; 70% to 80% were observed only once. The ten largest clones represent about 2.5% of the sample.

In total, just over 650 healthy bone marrow donors made up the cohort. Cohort members were all nominally healthy when sampled, although unrecorded immune exposures were likely present. The donor was CMV seropositive and belonged to the group of 270 or so seropositive cohort members. Every donor gave a peripheral blood sample, and the peripheral blood mononuclear cells from that sample were used for TCR beta sequencing. The Qiagen DNeasy Blood Extraction Kit was used to extract genomic DNA from the blood cell samples. What the authors observed across the whole study: In an earlier analysis of approximately 590 of the donors, most TCR beta V segments appeared in productive rearrangements about 87% or about 30% of the time, broadly matching IMGT annotations. The authors suggested that the approach could potentially be generalized to other disease states and immunological phenotypes. At a false discovery rate of 0.05, a later analysis linked 16,951 TCR beta sequences to specific HLA alleles. A later analysis reported that several top co-occurrence clusters appeared linked to parvovirus B19, influenza, CMV and Epstein-Barr virus. Because some donors lacked HLA typing at each locus, the association tests relied only on the typed subset. Linkage disequilibrium might explain the correlated functional status among segregating V segments, but an unknown experimental factor could not be ruled out. Most TCR sequences were observed very rarely across donors, whereas some public TCRs were present in many individuals. When HLA alleles, especially DR and DQ, strongly co-occurred, attributing TCR associations to individual alleles was difficult. CMV serostatus was the only immune exposure information available for the cohort. V-gene and J-gene trimming of TCR beta chains was associated with a missense DCLRE1C variant in a later genetic analysis, and the association was replicated in an independent cohort. A further reported finding was that TCR beta sequences accurately predicted the HLA-A and HLA-B alleles for most subjects in the first cohort. Compared with equally common non-associated chains, HLA-associated TCR beta chains in a later analysis were more clonally expanded and had lower generation probabilities. In vitro tests confirmed that three of the cytomegalovirus-associated TCR beta chains recognize cytomegalovirus antigens. Most CMV-associated TCR beta chains appeared to be HLA-restricted in a later analysis, and the HLA associations seemed to be driven largely by CMV exposure. Sequencing depth was assumed to be roughly uniform across donors in the presence/absence analyses, though that assumption may not hold. In a later analysis, the rate of TCR association differed among HLA loci, with DRB1 alleles having the most associated TCRs and HLA-C alleles having the fewest. A total of 150 to 200 TCR beta chains were listed by the study as associated with cytomegalovirus. In both the original and validation cohorts, the classifier was reported to diagnose cytomegalovirus status with high specificity and sensitivity. The sequencing pipeline was judged likely to have produced a cluster of highly shared sequence variants as a technical artifact. Some IMGT-functional V segments, including TRBV6-2 and TRBV6-3, could not be distinguished by the 87-base-pair reads and were therefore excluded. Because counts were too low, 15 or so rarely observed V segments, including chromosome 9 orphons, were excluded from the earlier analysis of roughly 580 of the donors. In a later genetic analysis, fewer N-insertions in productive TCRs were reported among donors in an Asian-associated ancestry cluster than the roughly 700-donor mean. The cohort was sequenced for TCR beta chains only, and without alpha or paired-chain data the features that could be detected were limited.

From the germline V gene (reference sequence), CDR1 is MNHNY and CDR2 is SVGAGI. V sheds 5 bases and J sheds 5 bases, leaving 12 bases between their ends. The cysteine opens and the phenylalanine closes a CDR3 of 14 amino acids. Kept here is only the CDR3 DNA, which spans 42 bases and is read in frame from base 1. In regard to this clone: What this receptor recognizes is not known. Per-base quality was not reported, and no clone a single base away is much larger than it.

This TCR derives from a woman under 30 in good health and CMV-seropositive. Source material: PBMCs. This chain is built from TRBV6-6 and TRBJ1-4, with TRBD1 tentatively as D gene (5 bases match). The encoded CDR3 is CASSLREGNEKLFF. The sequenced DNA: TGTGCCAGCAGTCTCAGGGAGGGAAATGAAAAACTGTTTTTT.